Following are 16 T cell receptor beta chains from one sample sequenced in a study of T cell repertoires in cytomegalovirus infection. A single record per CDR3 protein comes from TCRdb applying MiXCR to the reads. This sample has some 440,000 distinct CDR3 sequences, with roughly 30% found just once. Sequenced: PBMCs. These receptors were collected from a human donor in good health (CMV status not recorded). Some clones in this sample may be carry-over from other donors' samples.

J is TRBJ2-2 and V is TRBV19; 10 bases are shared with TRBD1. After removal of 5 bases from V and 6 bases from J, the junction contained 6 bases not matched to a gene. The length of the CDR3 is 15 residues. Germline loops: CDR1 LNHDA, CDR2 SQIVND (reference sequence). CDR3 in amino acids: CASSSGTGVPGELFF. CDR3 coding DNA: TGTGCCAGTAGTTCTGGGACAGGGGTCCCCGGGGAGCTGTTTTTT.

This clonotype came up many times. Here the CDR3 reads CASSLAHGTGGAFGELFF. The CDR3 DNA reads as TGTGCCAGCAGCTTAGCTCATGGGACAGGGGGCGCTTTCGGGGAGCTGTTTTTT. The rearrangement links TRBV7-2 to TRBJ2-2; 12 bases align to TRBD1. Germline CDR1 and CDR2: SGHTA and FQGNSA. V lost 0 bases to trimming and J lost 7 bases; unmatched junction nucleotides: 9. This CDR3 spans 18 amino acids.

This chain uses TRBV28 with TRBJ2-4; TRBD1 aligns across 11 bases. The CDR3 runs 14 residues. Germline V CDR1 and CDR2: MDHEN, SYDVKM. The V segment lost 5 bases and the J segment 9 bases; nucleotides outside the gene matches: 6. CDR3 nucleotides: TGTGCCAGCAGTCACGGGGGGACAGGGGGCATTCAGTACTTC. This sequence encodes CASSHGGTGGIQYF.

This clonotype was detected only a few times. The chain employs TRBV4-1 and TRBJ1-3, with 7 bases aligning to TRBD1. The ends lost 2 bases at V and 3 bases at J; junction bases unmatched: 4. The V gene's germline CDR1 is MGHRA and CDR2 YSYEKL. This CDR3 is 15 amino acids long. CDR3 bases: TGCGCCAGCAGCCAACAAACAGGGGATGGAAACACCATATATTTT. It encodes CASSQQTGDGNTIYF.

This clonotype was observed a handful of times. The genes are TRBV7-2 and TRBJ1-2; 8 bases match TRBD1. This CDR3 has 14 residues. V shed 6 bases, J shed 7 bases, and the junction held 10 bases outside the gene matches. Per the germline V gene, CDR1 is SGHTA and CDR2 is FQGNSA. CDR3 DNA sequence: TGTGCCAGCAGTCAGGCAGGACAGGGTCGTGGCTACACCTTC. Its translation is CASSQAGQGRGYTF.

Points on this clonotype: This may be a read error, as it is one base from a much larger clone. J is TRBJ1-6 and V is TRBV12-3 or TRBV12-4; D is uncertain. The CDR3 spans 14 residues. This CDR3 reads CPSKADSYNSPLHF. In DNA, the CDR3 is TGTCCCAGCAAAGCTGACTCCTATAATTCACCCCTCCACTTT.

At least ten counts were recorded for this clonotype. CDR3 in DNA: TGTGCCAGCAGCTTAGTTAGGGCAGGATATTATAACTATGGCTACACCTTC. Its translation: CASSLVRAGYYNYGYTF. This sequence joins TRBV7-8 and TRBJ1-2, with unresolved D. V lost 1 base to trimming and J lost 1 base, with 16 bases between them. This CDR3 region has 17 residues. The V gene's germline CDR1 is SGHVS and CDR2 FQNEAQ.

The V and J genes are TRBV7-9 and TRBJ2-3; a weak D match, TRBD2 (5 bases). The germline gives CDR1 SEHNR, CDR2 FQNEAQ (reference sequence). Trimming took 5 bases from V and 2 from J, leaving 11 bases between them. This CDR3 comprises 14 residues. In DNA, the CDR3 is TGTGCCAGCAGCGGCGGGCAGATCACAGATACGCAGTATTTT. It codes for CASSGGQITDTQYF.

The genes are TRBV7-8 and TRBJ2-1, with a weak D call TRBD2 (6 bases). V lost 5 bases to trimming and J lost 5 bases, with 10 bases between them. The V gene's germline CDR1 is SGHVS and CDR2 FQNEAQ. This CDR3 region has 13 residues. The CDR3 sequence: CASSPGVHNEQFF. The CDR3 region has the DNA TGTGCCAGCAGCCCGGGAGTCCACAATGAGCAGTTCTTC.

The chain joins TRBV20-1 to TRBJ1-1; maybe TRBD1 (5 bases). This CDR3 contains 14 residues. The germline gives CDR1 DFQATT, CDR2 SNEGSKA (reference sequence). The V end lost 6 bases, the J end lost 1 base, and 15 bases lay between the germline ends. The CDR3 here is CSAPRQPSNTEAFF. DNA for the CDR3: TGCAGTGCCCCACGACAGCCATCGAACACTGAAGCTTTCTTT.

This chain joins TRBV12-3 or TRBV12-4 and TRBJ1-1, with 7 bases matching TRBD1. The length of the CDR3 is 15 residues. Trimming cost V 3 bases and J 4 bases; bases outside gene matches: 8. Here the CDR3 DNA reads TGTGCCAGCAGTTTCCCGGGACAGATGATCACTGAAGCTTTCTTT. As protein: CASSFPGQMITEAFF.

The J gene is TRBJ1-2, the V gene TRBV28; unclear D gene. Germline loops: CDR1 MDHEN, CDR2 SYDVKM. This CDR3 has 12 amino acids. V was clipped by 5 bases and J by 5 bases, with 9 bases between them. In nucleotides, the CDR3 is TGTGCCAGCAGTCCATCTATATATGGCTACACCTTC. It encodes CASSPSIYGYTF.

To note about this clonotype: Being one base from a much bigger clone, this may be a read error. The chain is built from TRBV7-2 and TRBJ2-7, with 9 nucleotides matching TRBD2. The CDR3 loop spans 17 amino acids. The V and J ends lost 0 bases and 2 bases, in that order; junction bases with no gene match: 8. From germline, CDR1 is SGHTA and CDR2 FQGNSA. The CDR3 here is CASSLARAGGPPYEQYF. DNA for the CDR3: TGTGCCAGCAGCTTAGCCCGAGCGGGGGGCCCTCCCTACGAGCAGTACTTC.

This clonotype was observed many times. This chain connects TRBV7-2 to TRBJ1-6; D is ambiguous. Germline CDR1 is SGHTA and CDR2 is FQGNSA. Trimming pared 1 base from V and 12 bases from J, leaving 10 bases between. The CDR3 runs 13 residues. The CDR3: CASSLGRKGPLHF. CDR3 sequence (DNA): TGTGCCAGCAGCTTAGGGCGGAAGGGACCCCTCCACTTT.

This clonotype appeared many times. The CDR3 loop is CASSSDRVEQYF. For the CDR3, the DNA is TGTGCCAGCAGCTCGGACAGGGTCGAGCAGTACTTC. The chain combines TRBV7-6 with TRBJ2-7; 8 bases fit TRBD1. Trimming at V came to 4 bases and at J to 6 bases, leaving 2 bases not matched to a gene. This CDR3 comprises 12 residues. The germline V gene has CDR1 SGHVS and CDR2 FNYEAQ.

The V and J genes are TRBV6-1 and TRBJ1-2; TRBD1 agrees at 10 bases. Germline V lookup: CDR1 MNHNS, CDR2 SASEGT. V dropped 4 bases and J dropped 3; count of bases not matched to a gene: 5. This CDR3 has 15 residues. The CDR3 loop is CASSVYGTGDYGYTF. The CDR3 nucleotides read TGTGCCAGCAGTGTTTATGGGACAGGGGACTATGGCTACACCTTC.